These 21 T cell receptor beta chains were sequenced from one sample in a study of CD8+CD57+ T cells in acquired aplastic anemia. TCR beta VDJ and CDR3 profiles were obtained from a genomic DNA template. TCRdb independently ran MiXCR on the reads; one entry per CDR3 protein. The sample has 400,000 to 500,000 distinct CDR3 sequences; under 80% are singletons. The sample consisted of sorted CD4+, CD8+, or CD8+CD57+ T cells (not recorded which) from PBMCs. The receptors stem from a human donor in good health, serving as a control.

The chain employs TRBV7-2 and TRBJ2-7; D is perhaps TRBD1 or TRBD2 (5 bases each). Trimming took 1 base from V and 0 from J, leaving 10 bases between them. The germline gives CDR1 SGHTA, CDR2 FQGNSA. CDR3 length: 15 amino acids. DNA for the CDR3: TGTGCCAGCAGCTTAGTTTCGGGACGCTCCTACGAGCAGTACTTC. Protein product: CASSLVSGRSYEQYF.

The chain uses TRBV19 and TRBJ2-5; 7 positions match TRBD1. After removal of 3 bases from V and 4 bases from J, the junction contained 11 bases not matched to a gene. CDR1 LNHDA and CDR2 SQIVND come from the germline V gene (reference sequence). CDR3 length: 16 amino acids. CDR3 DNA: TGTGCCAGTAGTATCACCCCCATGACAGGGTCAGAGACCCAGTACTTC. It translates to CASSITPMTGSETQYF.

A note on this clonotype: A read error may produce the germline difference seen at one junction end. The chain carries TRBV7-3 and TRBJ1-1; tentatively, D is TRBD1 (5 bases). Looked up from germline, CDR1 is SGHTA and CDR2 is FQGTGA. The CDR3 has 14 amino acids. CDR3 residues: CASTLAAVVREAQF. In nucleotides, the CDR3 is TGTGCCAGCACCCTCGCAGCGGTTGTCAGGGAAGCGCAGTTT.

About this clonotype itself: Because the CDR3 is missing its conserved closing phenylalanine or tryptophan, this is likely a read error. It is unclear where the CDR3 begins or ends on the DNA, so no DNA is shown, and the CDR3 is as TCRdb lists it. This chain's CDR3 is CASSLAPVWGRLS. V gene TRBV7-3 combines with J gene TRBJ1-6. The length of the CDR3 is 13 amino acids, counting both ends. Germline V gene data show CDR1 as SGHTA and CDR2 as FQGTGA.

The chain has TRBV5-1 and TRBJ2-7; D remains unclear. This CDR3 has 12 residues. Germline V gives CDR1 SGHRS, CDR2 YFSETQ. The V and J ends lost 2 bases and 4 bases respectively, with 7 bases between them. Here the CDR3 reads CASSLERYEQYF. In DNA form, the CDR3 reads TGCGCCAGCAGCTTAGAACGGTACGAGCAGTACTTC.

This chain links TRBV20-1 with TRBJ1-6; a possible D gene is TRBD1 (5 bases). The germline V and J ends were trimmed by 1 base and 11 bases, with 15 bases remaining between them. Germline CDR1 DFQATT, CDR2 SNEGSKA (reference sequence). The CDR3 length is 14 residues. As DNA, the CDR3 is TGCAGTGCTAGAGGACAGACTGGAAACACACCCCTCCACTTT. This translates into CSARGQTGNTPLHF.

The chain combines TRBV29-1 with TRBJ2-3; possibly TRBD1 for D (5 bases). V lost 4 bases, J lost 6 bases, and 17 bases lay in between. The CDR3 contains 14 residues. Germline-derived CDR1 and CDR2 are SQVTM and ANQGSEA. CDR3 nucleotides: TGCAGCGTTGGTACCGGACAAGCACCGGATACGCAGTATTTT. This encodes CSVGTGQAPDTQYF.

V gene TRBV7-2 combines with J gene TRBJ2-1; tentatively, D is TRBD1 (5 bases). This CDR3 is built from 11 residues. The germline V gene has CDR1 SGHTA and CDR2 FQGNSA. The ends were cut back, 5 bases at V and 16 bases at J, with 15 bases in the middle. The CDR3 sequence: CASSPAGSRFF. The CDR3 bases are TGTGCCAGCAGCCCGGCAGGGTCTCGATTCTTC.

The chain joins TRBV20-1 to TRBJ1-6, with D possibly being TRBD1 (5 bases). CDR1 is DFQATT, CDR2 SNEGSKA, per germline (reference sequence). V gave up 3 bases and J gave up 9 bases, with 15 bases separating them. The CDR3 sequence is 14 residues long. CDR3 loop: CSASPGGKGSPLHF. The CDR3 nucleotides read TGCAGTGCTAGCCCTGGGGGGAAAGGTTCACCCCTCCACTTT.

The V gene is TRBV5-1, the J gene TRBJ1-1; 7 bases line up with TRBD1. V shed 1 base and J 5 bases; nucleotides not matched to a gene: 8. Germline assignment: CDR1 SGHRS and CDR2 YFSETQ. The CDR3 is made up of 15 amino acids. This CDR3 is CASSLTTGVGTEAFF. The CDR3 DNA is TGCGCCAGCAGCTTGACTACAGGGGTGGGGACTGAAGCTTTCTTT.

This clonotype was recorded at least ten times. This rearrangement joins TRBV20-1 to TRBJ2-7, with D tentatively TRBD1 or TRBD2 (5 bases each). Germline CDR1 and CDR2: DFQATT and SNEGSKA (reference sequence). The CDR3 totals 11 residues. V lost 5 bases and J lost 5, with 10 bases in between. The DNA for the CDR3 is TGCAGTGCTGGGGACCTCAACGAGCAGTACTTC. This encodes CSAGDLNEQYF.

The chain combines TRBV5-1 with TRBJ2-7; D is unclear. Germline CDR1 reads SGHRS; CDR2 reads YFSETQ. The CDR3 totals 14 residues. V was pared by 0 bases and J by 0 bases, with 7 bases between. The CDR3 DNA follows: TGCGCCAGCAGCTTGGACCCAAGCTCCTACGAGCAGTACGTC. Its translation is CASSLDPSSYEQYV.

The chain has TRBV5-1 and TRBJ2-5; D not resolved. The V gene lost 4 bases and the J gene lost 6 bases, with 19 bases spanning the gap. The CDR3 is 15 residues long. The V gene's germline CDR1 is SGHRS and CDR2 YFSETQ. Here the CDR3 reads CASSLSPEQAQTQYF. The CDR3 DNA reads as TGCGCCAGCAGCCTTTCCCCGGAGCAGGCACAGACCCAGTACTTC.

The rearrangement joins TRBV20-1 to TRBJ2-2; D remains unclear. CDR1 and CDR2 from the germline V gene are DFQATT and SNEGSKA (reference sequence). This CDR3 has 13 residues. V was shortened by 6 bases and J by 6 bases, with 14 bases between the two germline ends. The CDR3 loop is CSATAGRSGELFF. The CDR3 DNA is TGCAGTGCCACGGCCGGACGCTCCGGGGAGCTGTTTTTT.

Here the CDR3 DNA reads TGTGCCAGCAACTCATGTACGCAGTACTTCTCTGGGGCCAACGTCCTGACTTTC. It yields the protein CASNSCTQYFSGANVLTF. The chain has TRBV19 and TRBJ2-6; D remains unclear. Germline values: CDR1 LNHDA, CDR2 SQIVND (reference sequence). Trimming cost V 9 bases and J 0 bases, with 21 bases left between them. The CDR3 contains 18 residues.

This clonotype was seen many times. J is TRBJ2-3 and V is TRBV2; D is unresolved. The germline V and J ends were trimmed by 6 bases and 0 bases, with 4 bases remaining between them. Per germline, CDR1 SNHLY and CDR2 FYNNEI. The CDR3 is 12 amino acids. CDR3 sequence: CASRTSTDTQYF. The CDR3 DNA is TGTGCCAGCAGAACTAGCACAGATACGCAGTATTTT.

The chain links TRBV7-3 to TRBJ1-2, with D unresolved. The germline gives CDR1 SGHTA, CDR2 FQGTGA. There are 15 residues in the CDR3. With 1 base removed from V and 5 bases from J, the gap between germline ends came to 14 bases. CDR3 sequence: CASSLSQNLRYGYTF. The DNA of the CDR3 is TGTGCCAGCAGCTTAAGTCAGAATTTAAGGTATGGCTACACCTTC. Drawing the rest from reference TRBV7-3 and TRBJ1-2, the complete variable domain is GAGVSQTPSNKVTEKGKYVELRCDPISGHTALYWYRQSLGQGPEFLIYFQGTGAADDSGLPNDRFFAVRPEGSVSTLKIQRTERGDSAVYLCASSLSQNLRYGYTFGSGTRLTVV.

This chain connects TRBV6-1 to TRBJ1-5; 11 nucleotides line up with TRBD1. The end of the DNA fits TRBJ2-3 better, so the J call may be wrong. Germline CDR1 and CDR2: MNHNS and SASEGT. The CDR3 runs 17 residues. CDR3 bases: TGTGCCAGCAGTGAACTTCCGGGACAGGGGGTTGTTCAGCCCCAGTATTTT. Protein: CASSELPGQGVVQPQYF.

On this clonotype: The junction shows a germline mismatch at one end, possibly a read error. V gene TRBV12-3 or TRBV12-4 combines with J gene TRBJ1-1; D is possibly TRBD1 (6 bases). This CDR3 spans 14 amino acids. The CDR3 DNA reads TGTGCCAGCAGTTTGGGGGCCAGGAACACTAAAGCTTTCTTT. This gives the protein CASSLGARNTKAFF.

With respect to this clonotype: Relative to the germline gene, one junction end is altered; a read error may explain this. The chain links TRBV29-1 to TRBJ1-2, with no clear D. Germline V gene lookup returns CDR1 SQVTM and CDR2 ANQGSEA. This CDR3 region has 13 residues. The CDR3 protein is CSVEGVMLNGYTF. The CDR3 DNA is TGCAGCGTCGAAGGAGTGATGTTAAATGGCTACACCTTC.

The chain has TRBV7-6 and TRBJ2-5, with 12 positions matching TRBD2. The germline V gene encodes CDR1 SGHVS and CDR2 FNYEAQ. After removal of 4 bases from V and 4 bases from J, the junction contained 19 bases not matched to a gene. CDR3 length: 20 amino acids. Here the CDR3 DNA reads TGTGCCAGCAGCTCGGCGGCTAGCGGGGGGGCCGGGACCGCACTAGAGACCCAGTACTTC. Protein product: CASSSAASGGAGTALETQYF.